The 8 T cell receptor beta chains reported below all come from one sample, sequenced in a study of T cells in Graves' hyperthyroidism and ophthalmopathy. Amplification yielded TCR beta CDR3 regions, with RNA transcripts as the source. An initial round of RT-PCR targeting the TCR CDR3 relied on the HTBI primer set. TCRdb used MiXCR to reprocess the multiplex PCR reads, holding one entry per CDR3 protein. In the table there are a few hundred thousand distinct CDR3 sequences, 15% to 18% of which are singletons. The sample was blood. The receptor set was obtained from a woman aged 25-40 years with Graves' hyperthyroidism.

This clonotype was seen ten or more times. This chain connects TRBV11-2 to TRBJ1-2; D might be TRBD1 (6 bases). From germline, CDR1 is SGHAT and CDR2 FQNNGV. This CDR3 is 16 amino acids long. With 1 base removed from V and 5 bases from J, the gap between germline ends came to 17 bases. CDR3 protein: CASSLVGVDSVYGYTF. The CDR3 DNA sequence: TGTGCCAGCAGCTTAGTTGGTGTGGACAGCGTTTATGGCTACACCTTC.

V is TRBV20-1 and J is TRBJ2-5; TRBD1 agrees at 9 bases. V shed 5 bases and J 4 bases; nucleotides not matched to a gene: 14. The germline gives CDR1 DFQATT, CDR2 SNEGSKA (reference sequence). This CDR3 contains 16 residues. CDR3 loop: CSAPHTRQGDLETQYF. The CDR3 DNA reads as TGCAGTGCTCCCCACACCCGACAGGGGGATCTAGAGACCCAGTACTTC.

The chain combines TRBV9 with TRBJ2-1; TRBD2 is a possible D gene (5 bases). The germline V gene encodes CDR1 SGDLS and CDR2 YYNGEE. The CDR3 spans 16 residues. The ends were cut back, 4 bases at V and 0 bases at J, with 14 bases in the middle. The CDR3 region has the DNA TGTGCCAGCAGCCCCCGGACTCAGCTCTCCTACAATGAGCAGTTCTTC. Translating it yields CASSPRTQLSYNEQFF.

This clonotype was detected many times. The chain joins TRBV14 to TRBJ2-5; the D is unclear. V lost 3 bases and J lost 5, with 7 bases in between. The germline V gene encodes CDR1 SGHDN and CDR2 FVKESK. The CDR3 length is 12 residues. In nucleotides, the CDR3 is TGTGCCAGCAGCCAGGCCGCGGAGACCCAGTACTTC. This sequence encodes CASSQAAETQYF. The variable domain in full, completed from reference TRBV14 and TRBJ2-5, reads EAGVTQFPSHSVIEKGQTVTLRCDPISGHDNLYWYRRVMGKEIKFLLHFVKESKQDESGMPNNRFLAERTGGTYSTLKVQPAELEDSGVYFCASSQAAETQYFGPGTRLLVL.

Ten or more counts support this clonotype. The rearrangement uses TRBV15 and TRBJ1-1; possibly TRBD1 for D (5 bases). This CDR3 is built from 12 residues. The germline V gene encodes CDR1 LNHNV and CDR2 YYDKDF (reference sequence). Trimming left V 9 bases short and J 13 bases short, with 21 bases between. DNA for the CDR3: TGTGCCACGAGGGACCGGGCAGGTCATGTTTTCTTT. Protein: CATRDRAGHVFF.

This clonotype was seen a few times. The genes are TRBV4-1 and TRBJ2-7; D might be TRBD2 (6 bases). This CDR3 contains 14 residues. The V end lost 5 bases, the J end lost 5 bases, and 16 bases lay between the germline ends. CDR1 MGHRA and CDR2 YSYEKL come from the germline V gene. Here the CDR3 reads CASSTGPGDDEQYF. Here the CDR3 DNA reads TGCGCCAGCAGCACGGGACCGGGGGACGACGAGCAGTACTTC.

CDR3 in amino acids: CASSYATGVLMGDTQYF. The CDR3 bases are TGTGCCAGCAGTTACGCCACAGGGGTCCTAATGGGGGATACGCAGTATTTT. The chain recombines TRBV6-2 or TRBV6-3 with TRBJ2-3; 7 bases line up with TRBD1. The CDR3 has 17 amino acids. V shed 2 bases and J 6 bases; nucleotides not matched to a gene: 14. Germline loops: CDR1 MNHEY, CDR2 SVGEGT.

This clonotype was observed at least ten times. The V gene is TRBV6-2 or TRBV6-3, the J gene TRBJ1-1; no reliable D call. CDR1 is MNHEY and CDR2 is SVGEGT in the germline V gene. This CDR3 region has 15 residues. The V gene lost 5 bases and the J gene lost 1 base, with 14 bases spanning the gap. The CDR3 sequence: CASSEVGSPNTEAFF. The CDR3 DNA sequence: TGTGCCAGCAGTGAGGTGGGAAGCCCGAACACTGAAGCTTTCTTT.